Presented here are 17 T cell receptor beta chains from one specimen sequenced in a study of T-cell reconstitution after alpha-beta-depleted transplantation in children (TCRdb year 2016). To prepare the library, PCR was applied. Sequencer: Illumina HiSeq 2500. Molecular barcoding was employed in the preparation of TCR libraries, with unique molecular identifiers being used to normalize TCRbeta repertoire quantification. TCRdb redid the processing of the public reads, applying fastp at Q25 and MiXCR, and retained in-frame beta chains. Each record represents a unique CDR3 protein, reported with the most common genes and DNA among its rows. This sample is represented by 500,000 or so distinct CDR3 sequences; 30% to 35% of them were singletons. 2% to 2.5% of the sample is in the top ten clones. Sequenced here: PBMCs from the stem cell graft donor, sampled from the stem cell graft. These receptors were collected from a human donor who donated a stem cell graft to a child with aplastic anemia.

This clonotype was observed a single time. The chain couples TRBV3-1 to TRBJ1-1; tentative D call: TRBD1 (5 bases). Trimming stripped 0 bases from V and 4 bases from J, with 12 bases between. The CDR3 extends over 15 amino acids. Germline V gene sequence: CDR1 LGHDT, CDR2 YNNKEL (reference sequence). This chain's CDR3 is CASSQDGQGGTEAFF. The CDR3 DNA reads TGTGCCAGCAGCCAAGACGGCCAGGGCGGCACTGAAGCTTTCTTT.

The genes are TRBV5-6 and TRBJ2-3, with D perhaps being TRBD1 or TRBD2 (5 bases each). Germline V CDR1 and CDR2: SGHDT, YYEEEE. The CDR3 is 18 amino acids. V lost 4 bases and J 0 bases, leaving 21 bases between the germline ends. CDR3 bases: TGTGCCAGCAGCAGAGAAGGGCCCTTGAGGGGCAGCACAGATACGCAGTATTTT. As protein: CASSREGPLRGSTDTQYF. The variable domain in full, completed from reference TRBV5-6 and TRBJ2-3, reads DAGVTQSPTHLIKTRGQQVTLRCSPKSGHDTVSWYQQALGQGPQFIFQYYEEEERQRGNFPDRFSGHQFPNYSSELNVNALLLGDSALYLCASSREGPLRGSTDTQYFGPGTRLTVL.

The chain employs TRBV7-7 and TRBJ2-1; D gene uncertain. CDR3 length equals 12 residues. Trimming stripped 6 bases from V and 8 bases from J, with 11 bases between. Germline assignment: CDR1 SSHAT and CDR2 FNYEAQ (reference sequence). The CDR3 reads CASSPGNYEQFF. DNA of the CDR3: TGTGCCAGCAGTCCTGGGAACTATGAGCAGTTCTTC.

The chain combines TRBV20-1 with TRBJ2-1; 14 bases agree with TRBD2. The CDR3 contains 16 residues. Per the germline V gene, CDR1 is DFQATT and CDR2 is SNEGSKA (reference sequence). After removal of 5 bases from V and 7 bases from J, the junction contained 10 bases not matched to a gene. The CDR3 DNA is TGCAGTGCTTCGACTAGCGGGAGGGCAAGTATGAATGAGCAGTTCTTC. Amino acid sequence: CSASTSGRASMNEQFF.

The rearrangement joins TRBV29-1 to TRBJ2-5, with TRBD1 as a possible D gene (5 bases). The CDR3 sequence is 13 residues long. Germline V gene data show CDR1 as SQVTM and CDR2 as ANQGSEA. DNA of the CDR3: TGCACCACACAACGCACAGGACAAGAGACCCAGTACTTC. It specifies CTTQRTGQETQYF.

The gene calls are TRBV29-1 and TRBJ2-7; maybe TRBD2 (5 bases). Germline CDR1 and CDR2: SQVTM and ANQGSEA. This CDR3 is built from 16 residues. V gave up 3 bases and J gave up 1 base, with 19 bases separating them. DNA for the CDR3: TGCAGCGTTGAGATTCGCGGGTATTCGTCTTCCTACGAGCAGTACTTC. This encodes CSVEIRGYSSSYEQYF.

The chain combines TRBV3-1 with TRBJ2-4; either TRBD1 or TRBD2 may fit D (5 bases each). Germline V gives CDR1 LGHDT, CDR2 YNNKEL (reference sequence). This CDR3 comprises 14 residues. Trimming cost V 5 bases and J 8 bases, with 16 bases left between them. The CDR3 loop is CASSYGDRRDIQYF. Here the CDR3 DNA reads TGTGCCAGCAGCTATGGGGACCGGCGTGACATTCAGTACTTC.

This clonotype has more than one count but fewer than ten. This rearrangement joins TRBV27 to TRBJ1-2; D gene ambiguous. CDR1 and CDR2 (germline): MNHEY, SMNVEV (reference sequence). The CDR3 length is 16 residues. V was shortened by 5 bases and J by 2 bases, with 18 bases between the two germline ends. DNA for the CDR3: TGTGCCAGCAGTCCGGTCCCGGTAGGGAGGAACTATGGCTACACCTTC. As protein: CASSPVPVGRNYGYTF.

This clonotype was counted a few times. The chain has TRBV20-1 and TRBJ1-1; unclear D gene. CDR1 and CDR2 from the germline V gene are DFQATT and SNEGSKA (reference sequence). The V and J ends lost 1 base and 7 bases respectively, with 7 bases between them. The CDR3 has 11 residues. The DNA for the CDR3 is TGCAGTGCTAGAGTGGTCGGTGAAGCTTTCTTT. It specifies CSARVVGEAFF.

The V gene is TRBV30, the J gene TRBJ1-6; 7 bases line up with TRBD1. V shed 8 bases and J 7 bases; nucleotides not matched to a gene: 8. From germline, CDR1 is GTSNPN and CDR2 SVGIG (reference sequence). CDR3 length equals 13 residues. The CDR3, as DNA: TGTGCCGGAAGGGGGACAGAGAATTCACCCCTCCACTTT. Translated: CAGRGTENSPLHF.

A few counts support this clonotype. The rearrangement links TRBV7-2 to TRBJ2-7; possibly TRBD1 or TRBD2 for D (5 bases each). The CDR3 loop spans 13 amino acids. V lost 4 bases, J lost 5 bases, and 12 bases lay in between. Looked up from germline, CDR1 is SGHTA and CDR2 is FQGNSA. CDR3 loop: CASSWGPGDEQYV. CDR3 nucleotides: TGTGCCAGCAGCTGGGGACCCGGGGACGAGCAGTACGTC.

There are a few counts of this clonotype. J is TRBJ1-1 and V is TRBV12-3 or TRBV12-4; D unresolved. The CDR3 has 12 amino acids. V lost 1 base, J lost 14 bases, and 14 bases lay in between. DNA for the CDR3: TGTGCCAGCAGTTTAGGATGGGCTCATCCGTTCTTT. This codes for CASSLGWAHPFF.

V and J are TRBV18 and TRBJ1-1, with 11 bases lining up with TRBD1. This CDR3 has 13 amino acids. The V and J ends lost 5 bases and 11 bases, in that order; junction bases with no gene match: 7. CDR1 KGHSH and CDR2 LQKENI come from the germline V gene. CDR3 coding DNA: TGTGCCAGCTCAATGGGACAGGGGGAGGAGGCTTTCTTT. It yields the protein CASSMGQGEEAFF.

The gene calls are TRBV6-5 and TRBJ1-4; perhaps TRBD1 as D (6 bases). This CDR3 comprises 16 residues. The germline V gene has CDR1 MNHEY and CDR2 SVGAGI. Deletions cut 2 bases from V and 5 bases from J, with 15 bases between. The CDR3 nucleotides read TGTGCCAGCAGTTACCGGAGGGGGGCAAGAAATGAAAAACTGTTTTTT. It translates to CASSYRRGARNEKLFF.

This clonotype was observed a few times. The genes are TRBV20-1 and TRBJ1-3; D unresolved. Trimming left V 0 bases short and J 1 base short, with 7 bases between. This CDR3 has 14 amino acids. Germline CDR1 DFQATT, CDR2 SNEGSKA (reference sequence). For the CDR3, the DNA is TGCAGTGCTAGAGATCCACTTTCTGGAAACACCATATATTTT. Protein: CSARDPLSGNTIYF.

V and J are TRBV9 and TRBJ2-7; a weak D match, TRBD2 (6 bases). V was trimmed by 0 bases and J by 2 bases, leaving 12 bases between them. CDR3 length: 15 residues. The germline CDR1 and CDR2 sequences are SGDLS and YYNGEE. CDR3 in DNA: TGTGCCAGCAGCGTAGGTCCCGGGACTCCCTACGAGCAGTACTTC. Translating it yields CASSVGPGTPYEQYF.

This clonotype has a handful of counts. V gene TRBV29-1 combines with J gene TRBJ2-5; perhaps D is TRBD1 or TRBD2 (6 bases each). Germline V gene sequence: CDR1 SQVTM, CDR2 ANQGSEA. CDR3 length equals 15 residues. The V end was cut by 4 bases, the J end by 4 bases, with 19 bases between. The DNA of the CDR3 is TGCAGCGTTGGGGACCCATCAAAGGGGGGAGAGACCCAGTACTTC. Encoded protein: CSVGDPSKGGETQYF.